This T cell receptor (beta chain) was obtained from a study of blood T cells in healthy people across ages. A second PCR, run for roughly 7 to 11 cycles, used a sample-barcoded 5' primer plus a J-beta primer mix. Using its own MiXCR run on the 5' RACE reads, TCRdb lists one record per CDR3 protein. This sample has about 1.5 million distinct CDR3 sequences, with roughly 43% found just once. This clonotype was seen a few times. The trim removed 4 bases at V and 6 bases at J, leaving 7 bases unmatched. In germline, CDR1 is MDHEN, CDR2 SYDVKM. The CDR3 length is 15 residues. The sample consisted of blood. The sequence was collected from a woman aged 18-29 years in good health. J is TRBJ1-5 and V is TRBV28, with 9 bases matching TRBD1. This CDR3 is CASSSTGTGRQPQHF. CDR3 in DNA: TGTGCCAGCAGTTCTACCGGGACAGGGCGTCAGCCCCAGCATTTT.